The clone carrying this T cell receptor beta chain turned up a few times. Its antigen remains unknown. It was with unique molecular identifiers that the TCRbeta library was prepared. Using its own MiXCR run on the PCR reads, TCRdb lists one record per CDR3 protein. The sample holds 81,000 or so distinct CDR3 sequences, roughly a sixth seen once. The sample originates from a study of T-cell reconstitution after alpha-beta-depleted transplantation in children. Study observations and caveats: From newly produced T cells came most of the T-cell counts and diversity one year after transplant. The study traced high day-60 TCRbeta diversity in some patients to surviving recipient T cells and thymic progenitors.

The germline CDR1 and CDR2 sequences are SEHNR and FQNEAQ (reference sequence). The CDR3 length is 15 residues. Unmatched junction bases numbered 5, after V lost 2 bases and J lost 1 base. This clonotype originated in a male patient between 2 and 10 years old who had a stem cell transplant for acute lymphoblastic leukemia, so the T cells may come from the graft donor. The source material was PBMCs, mostly from graft donor cells, sampled 180 days after TCRalphabeta/CD19-depleted stem cell transplant. The chain has TRBV7-9 and TRBJ2-7, with 7 bases fitting TRBD1. DNA for the CDR3: TGTGCCAGCAGCTTACGCGGACAGGTTTCCTACGAGCAGTACTTC. Its translation: CASSLRGQVSYEQYF.